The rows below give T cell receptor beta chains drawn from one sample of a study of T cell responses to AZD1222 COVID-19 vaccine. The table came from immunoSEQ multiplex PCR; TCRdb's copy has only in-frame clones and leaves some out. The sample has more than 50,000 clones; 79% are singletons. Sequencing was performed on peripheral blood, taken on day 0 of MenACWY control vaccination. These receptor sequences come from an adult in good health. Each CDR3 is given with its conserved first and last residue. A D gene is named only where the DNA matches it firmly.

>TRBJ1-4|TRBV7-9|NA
TGTGCCAGCAGCCCCTGGGGACCTAATGAAAAACTGTTTTTT
CASSPWGPNEKLFF
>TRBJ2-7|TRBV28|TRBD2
TGTGCCAGCACTAGCGGGAGCCCATCCTACGAGCAGTACTTC
CASTSGSPSYEQYF
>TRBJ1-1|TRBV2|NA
TGTGCCAGCACCCCCATGACCACTGAAGCTTTCTTT
CASTPMTTEAFF
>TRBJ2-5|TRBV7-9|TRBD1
TGTGCCAGCAGCCTGGGGACAGGGTTAGGAGAGACCCAGTACTTC
CASSLGTGLGETQYF
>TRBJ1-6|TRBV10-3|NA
TGTGCCATCAGTGAGTCAGGCAGTAATTCACCCCTCCACTTT
CAISESGSNSPLHF
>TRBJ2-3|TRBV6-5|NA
TGTGCCAGCACGGGGGCTTCTAGCACAGATACGCAGTATTTT
CASTGASSTDTQYF
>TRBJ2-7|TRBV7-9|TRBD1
TGTGCCAGCAGCTCCCCAGGGGGATACTCCTACGAGCAGTACTTC
CASSSPGGYSYEQYF
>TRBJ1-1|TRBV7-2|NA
TGTGCCAGCAGCTTTTTCGGCGGGAACACTGAAGCTTTCTTT
CASSFFGGNTEAFF
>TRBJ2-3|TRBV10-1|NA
TGCGCCAGCAGAGAGCGCGGCCGAAGCACAGATACGCAGTATTTT
CASRERGRSTDTQYF
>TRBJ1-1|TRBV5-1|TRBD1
TGCGCCAGCAGCCCGCTCGGACAGGGTAACACTGAAGCTTTCTTT
CASSPLGQGNTEAFF
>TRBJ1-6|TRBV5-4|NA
TGTGCCAGCAGCTTTGGTCCGAGTTCACCCCTCCACTTT
CASSFGPSSPLHF
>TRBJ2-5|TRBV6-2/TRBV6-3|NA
TGTGCCAGCAGTCTCGCCAGGGAAGGAGAGACCCAGTACTTC
CASSLAREGETQYF
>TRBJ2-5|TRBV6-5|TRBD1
TGTGCCAGCAGAGGGACAGACCCTCAAGAGACCCAGTACTTC
CASRGTDPQETQYF
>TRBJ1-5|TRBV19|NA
TGTGCCAGTAGCGACAGCCCCAGGCAGCCCCAGCATTTT
CASSDSPRQPQHF
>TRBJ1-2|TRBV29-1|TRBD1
TGCAGCGTTGATATCTCGGGACAGGGCGGTGGCTACACCTTC
CSVDISGQGGGYTF
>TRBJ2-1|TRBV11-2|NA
TGTGCCAGCAGCGATAGGACGGTCTCCTACAATGAGCAGTTCTTC
CASSDRTVSYNEQFF
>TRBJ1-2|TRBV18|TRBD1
TGTGCCAGCTCACCAAACCCCCCTACAGGGGTTAGAACTAACTATGGCTACACCTTC
CASSPNPPTGVRTNYGYTF
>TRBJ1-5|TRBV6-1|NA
TGTGCCAGCAGTGAAAGCTGGGGCGTTCAGCCCCAGCATTTT
CASSESWGVQPQHF
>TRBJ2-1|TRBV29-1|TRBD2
TGCAGCGTTGAAATGAGCGGGAGGGGGGGTGAGCAGTTCTTC
CSVEMSGRGGEQFF
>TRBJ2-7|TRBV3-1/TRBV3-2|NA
TGTGCCAGCAGCCAAGATAGGGTCCGAGTGGGCGAGCAGTACTTC
CASSQDRVRVGEQYF
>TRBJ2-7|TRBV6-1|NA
TGTGCCAGCAGTGAAAGATACTCAGGCTCCTACGAGCAGTACTTC
CASSERYSGSYEQYF
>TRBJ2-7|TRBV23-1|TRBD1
TGCGCCAGCTATACAGGGGGCGAGCTGAACGAGCAGTACTTC
CASYTGGELNEQYF
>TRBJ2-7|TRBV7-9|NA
TGTGCCACCGGAGGTCGCCCCTACGAGCAGTACTTC
CATGGRPYEQYF
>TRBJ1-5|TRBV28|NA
TGTGCCAGCACCTGGGGTGGGCAGCCCCAGCATTTT
CASTWGGQPQHF
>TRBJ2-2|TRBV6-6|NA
TGTGCCAGCAGCTTGGGGGGGGGCGTCCCCGGGGAGCTGTTTTTT
CASSLGGGVPGELFF
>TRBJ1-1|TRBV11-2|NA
TGTGCCAGCAGCTCGGAGGGTTTCACTGAAGCTTTCTTT
CASSSEGFTEAFF
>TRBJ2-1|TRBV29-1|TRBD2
TGCAGCGTTACGGGACAGAGCGGGGGGGCGGCTGAGCAGTTCTTC
CSVTGQSGGAAEQFF
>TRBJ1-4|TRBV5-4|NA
TGTGCCAGCAGCTTCGGGCCCGCTAATGAAAAACTGTTTTTT
CASSFGPANEKLFF